Presented here are 9 T cell receptor beta chains from one specimen sequenced in a study of blood T cell repertoires in COVID-19. Clones were sequenced by immunoSEQ multiplex PCR, and TCRdb holds only the in-frame ones, with some missing. The sample contains roughly 280,000 clones, 70% to 90% of which appear only once. The specimen sequenced was peripheral blood. The receptors originated from a man aged 30 to 39 with active or convalescent COVID-19.

The table lists this clone with a count of one. The chain has TRBV5-1 and TRBJ1-5; TRBD1 is a possible D gene (5 bases). Germline CDR1 is SGHRS and CDR2 is YFSETQ. V dropped 4 bases and J dropped 0 bases, with 17 bases sitting between them. This CDR3 is 17 amino acids long. DNA for the CDR3: TGCGCCAGCAGCCCGGGAGGTGGGACTGATAGCAATCAGCCCCAGCATTTT. Translating gives CASSPGGGTDSNQPQHF.

The gene calls are TRBV30 and TRBJ1-2, with 7 bases fitting TRBD1. With 5 bases clipped from V and 2 bases from J, the junction kept 14 bases outside the gene matches. Germline lookup yields CDR1 GTSNPN and CDR2 SVGIG (reference sequence). This CDR3 is 16 amino acids long. CDR3 sequence reads: CAWGSHRGSSNYGYTF. Here the CDR3 DNA reads TGTGCCTGGGGTAGCCACAGGGGTAGTTCAAACTATGGCTACACCTTC.

The chain recombines TRBV11-2 with TRBJ2-6; D may be TRBD1 (7 bases). V lost 1 base, J lost 4 bases, and 17 bases lay in between. The germline CDR1 and CDR2 sequences are SGHAT and FQNNGV. This CDR3 region has 18 residues. The CDR3 nucleotides read TGTGCCAGCAGCTTAGGGAGGGGGCCCTCGGGAGGGGCCAACGTCCTGACTTTC. The encoded protein is CASSLGRGPSGGANVLTF. The full variable domain, rest sourced from reference TRBV11-2 and TRBJ2-6, is EAGVAQSPRYKIIEKRQSVAFWCNPISGHATLYWYQQILGQGPKLLIQFQNNGVVDDSQLPKDRFSAERLKGVDSTLKIQPAKLEDSAVYLCASSLGRGPSGGANVLTFGAGSRLTVL.

The rearrangement links TRBV13 to TRBJ2-1; weak D call: TRBD2 (6 bases). V shed 0 bases and J shed 6 bases, with 9 bases lying between them. CDR1 and CDR2 from the germline V gene are PRHDT and FYEKMQ (reference sequence). CDR3 length: 14 amino acids. The CDR3 nucleotides are TGTGCCAGCAGCTTAGGGACTAGTGTCAATGAGCAGTTCTTC. The encoded protein is CASSLGTSVNEQFF.

The rearrangement links TRBV29-1 to TRBJ1-1; D is unresolved. Germline lookup yields CDR1 SQVTM and CDR2 ANQGSEA. V was clipped by 4 bases and J by 1 base, with 10 bases between them. This CDR3 spans 13 amino acids. CDR3 sequence: CSVVRAENTEAFF. The DNA of the CDR3 is TGCAGCGTTGTGAGGGCAGAGAACACTGAAGCTTTCTTT.

CDR3 sequence (DNA): TGTGCCAGCAGCGAAGAGGACAGGGAGTGGAATCAGCCCCAGCATTTT. Its protein is CASSEEDREWNQPQHF. The chain uses TRBV21-1 and TRBJ1-5; the table assigns TRBD1, which was not confirmed against the DNA. TRBV21-1 has pseudogene status. This CDR3 region has 16 residues.

V gene TRBV7-3 combines with J gene TRBJ2-1, with D possibly matching TRBD1 (5 bases). Germline loops: CDR1 SGHTA, CDR2 FQGTGA. The CDR3 length is 16 residues. V dropped 1 base and J dropped 4 bases, with 14 bases sitting between them. The CDR3 protein is CASSLRVTGQYNEQFF. CDR3 sequence (DNA): TGTGCCAGCAGCTTAAGGGTCACAGGTCAATACAATGAGCAGTTCTTC.

V is TRBV19 and J is TRBJ1-6, with TRBD1 matching over 10 bases. The junction had 9 bases not matched to a gene; V was cut back by 3 bases and J by 10 bases. This CDR3 comprises 16 residues. Germline CDR1 reads LNHDA; CDR2 reads SQIVND (reference sequence). The CDR3 here is CASSISPDRGRSPLHF. The CDR3 DNA is TGTGCCAGTAGTATCTCCCCCGACAGGGGGCGATCACCCCTCCACTTT.

The rearrangement uses TRBV13 and TRBJ2-7; a possible D gene is TRBD1 (6 bases). The CDR3 consists of 14 residues. Trimming left V 5 bases short and J 2 bases short, with 13 bases between. Germline V gene sequence: CDR1 PRHDT, CDR2 FYEKMQ (reference sequence). CDR3 loop: CASSIGGSPYEQYF. Written as DNA, the CDR3 is TGTGCCAGCAGCATTGGGGGCAGCCCCTACGAGCAGTACTTC.